Each of the 5 T cell receptor beta chains below was sequenced from the same sample in a study of blood T cell repertoires in COVID-19. Using immunoSEQ multiplex PCR, the repertoire was profiled, and TCRdb retains in-frame clones only, with some absent. The table records about 410,000 clones, roughly 90% of them present only once. The sequencing sample was made of peripheral blood. These receptors all come from a woman aged 40 to 49 with COVID-19, enrolled during active disease.

The rearrangement joins TRBV6-5 to TRBJ1-1, with D perhaps TRBD1 (5 bases). This CDR3 contains 15 residues. V was pared by 6 bases and J by 2 bases, with 16 bases between. Germline V CDR1 and CDR2: MNHEY, SVGAGI. The CDR3 is CASSRTRDSNTEAFF. The CDR3 DNA is TGTGCCAGCAGCCGCACCAGGGACTCTAACACTGAAGCTTTCTTT.

This clone was seen a single time. V is TRBV12-3 or TRBV12-4 and J is TRBJ2-7, with a possible D match to TRBD1 (6 bases). The CDR3 has 12 amino acids. Between the trimmed V and J ends, which lost 10 bases and 2 bases, there was a span of 12 bases. CDR3 DNA: TGTGCCACCGGACAGTCCACCTACGAGCAGTACTTC. This translates into CATGQSTYEQYF.

The table lists this clone with a few counts. The V and J genes are TRBV4-1 and TRBJ1-6, with D perhaps TRBD1 (6 bases). Trimming took off 1 base at V and 7 bases at J, with 11 bases between the two ends. The CDR3 contains 15 residues. Germline V lookup: CDR1 MGHRA, CDR2 YSYEKL. Written as DNA, the CDR3 is TGCGCCAGCAGCCAAGTGGGACACCCGAATTCACCCCTCCACTTT. It is translated as CASSQVGHPNSPLHF.

In DNA, the CDR3 is TGTGCCAGCAGTCTCCTAGCGGGCACAGATACGCAGTATTTT. Translating it yields CASSLLAGTDTQYF. The V gene is TRBV6-5, the J gene TRBJ2-3, with 7 bases aligning to TRBD2. The CDR3 length is 14 residues. Germline assignment: CDR1 MNHEY and CDR2 SVGAGI. V was pared by 5 bases and J by 1 base, with 3 bases of the junction left unmatched.

The CDR3 loop is CASRPTRTVYGYTF. The CDR3 DNA sequence: TGTGCCAGTAGACCTACCCGGACAGTCTATGGCTACACCTTC. The chain has TRBV19 and TRBJ1-2; D may be TRBD1 (6 bases). The germline CDR1 and CDR2 sequences are LNHDA and SQIVND (reference sequence). V was cut by 6 bases and J by 4 bases, with 15 bases left in between. This CDR3 contains 14 residues.